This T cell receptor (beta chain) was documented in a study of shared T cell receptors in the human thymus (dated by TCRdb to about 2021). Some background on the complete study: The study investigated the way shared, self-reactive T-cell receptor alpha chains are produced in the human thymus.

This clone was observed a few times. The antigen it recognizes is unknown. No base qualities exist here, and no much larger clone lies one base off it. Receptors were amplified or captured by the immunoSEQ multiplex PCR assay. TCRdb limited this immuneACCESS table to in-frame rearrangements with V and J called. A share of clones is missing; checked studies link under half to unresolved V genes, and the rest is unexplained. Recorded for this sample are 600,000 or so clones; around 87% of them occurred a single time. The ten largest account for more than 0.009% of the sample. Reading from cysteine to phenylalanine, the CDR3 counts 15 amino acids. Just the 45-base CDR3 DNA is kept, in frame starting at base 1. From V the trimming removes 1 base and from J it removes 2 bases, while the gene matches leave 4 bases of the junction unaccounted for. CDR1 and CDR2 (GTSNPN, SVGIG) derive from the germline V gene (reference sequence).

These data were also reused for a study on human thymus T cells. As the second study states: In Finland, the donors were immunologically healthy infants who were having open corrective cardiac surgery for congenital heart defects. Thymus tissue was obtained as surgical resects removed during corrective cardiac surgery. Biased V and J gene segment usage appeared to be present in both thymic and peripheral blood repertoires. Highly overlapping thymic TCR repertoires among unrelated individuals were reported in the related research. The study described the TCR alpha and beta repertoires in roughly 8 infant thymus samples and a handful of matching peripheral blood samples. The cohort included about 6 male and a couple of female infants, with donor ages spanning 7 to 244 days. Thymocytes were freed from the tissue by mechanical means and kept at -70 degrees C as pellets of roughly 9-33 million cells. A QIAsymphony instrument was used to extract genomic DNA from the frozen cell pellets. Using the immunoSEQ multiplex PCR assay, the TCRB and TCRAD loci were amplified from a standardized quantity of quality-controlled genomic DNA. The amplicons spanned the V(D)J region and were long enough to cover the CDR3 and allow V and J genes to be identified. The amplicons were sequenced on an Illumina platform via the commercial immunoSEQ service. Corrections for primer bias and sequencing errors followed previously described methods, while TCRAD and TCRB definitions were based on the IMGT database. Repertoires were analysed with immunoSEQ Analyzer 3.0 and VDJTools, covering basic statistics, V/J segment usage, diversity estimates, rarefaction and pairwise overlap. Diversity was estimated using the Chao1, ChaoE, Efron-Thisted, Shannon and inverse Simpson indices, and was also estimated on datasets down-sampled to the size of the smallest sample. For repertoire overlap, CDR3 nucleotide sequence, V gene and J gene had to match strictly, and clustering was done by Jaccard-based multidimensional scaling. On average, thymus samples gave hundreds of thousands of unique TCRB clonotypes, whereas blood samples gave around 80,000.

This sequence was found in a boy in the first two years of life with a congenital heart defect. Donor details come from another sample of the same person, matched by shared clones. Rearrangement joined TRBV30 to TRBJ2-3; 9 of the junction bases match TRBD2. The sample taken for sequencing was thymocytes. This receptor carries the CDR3 CAWSGSSGDTDTQYF. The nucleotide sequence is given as TGTGCCTGGAGTGGGTCTAGCGGGGACACAGATACGCAGTATTTT.